Sequencing of this T cell receptor (beta chain) was carried out in a study of cytomegalovirus exposure and HLA in healthy donors. Study results and caveats: Per published reports, the classifier diagnosed cytomegalovirus status with high specificity and sensitivity. Overall, around 160 TCR beta chains were annotated as cytomegalovirus-associated. Many donors carried some public TCRs, although rarity characterized most TCR sequences.

The germline gives CDR1 SEHNR, CDR2 FQNEAQ (reference sequence). The CDR3 has 16 amino acids. Trimming cost V 5 bases and J 6 bases, with 19 bases left between them. Method: immunoSEQ multiplex PCR; TCRdb's copy keeps in-frame clones and lacks some. The repertoire holds around 220,000 clones, with 85% to 90% as singletons. Turning to this clone: The antigen remains unidentified.

The donors were members of the roughly 120-subject validation cohort (separate from the approximately 670-subject first cohort). This TCR derives from a woman aged 18-29 years in good health and CMV-seronegative. Sequenced sample: PBMCs. The rearrangement links TRBV7-9 to TRBJ1-4; no reliable D call. As DNA, the CDR3 is TGTGCCAGCAGCCTAACGCAGGATTGGGTAGATGAAAAACTGTTTTTT. This codes for CASSLTQDWVDEKLFF.